This TCR beta chain was identified during a study of regulatory T cells in long-lasting Graves disease. This clonotype was detected ten times or more. CDR1 and CDR2 from the germline V gene are SGHAT and FQNNGV. The CDR3 spans 15 residues. V lost 2 bases to trimming and J lost 0 bases, with 11 bases between them. Library construction for TCR beta used iRepertoire HTBI primers and Arm-PCR of CDR3 regions. Per the study methods: Overall, samples carried around 60 TRBV and around 13 TRBJ segments. TCRdb called the multiplex PCR reads again in MiXCR, with one record for every CDR3 protein. These V and J calls derive from TCRdb rather than the authors' analysis. Among approximately 500,000 distinct CDR3 sequences listed, 20% to 25% were seen once. The time point denotes: persistent/refractory GD, antithyroid drugs over 5 years with positive TRAb. From RNA extracted from PBMCs, the TCR library was made.

This sequence originates from a female donor with Graves disease. The sequences come from peripheral blood mononuclear cells (PBMCs), collected when the disease was refractory, from a patient treated with antithyroid drugs. The gene calls are TRBV11-2 and TRBJ2-7, with D perhaps matching TRBD2 (6 bases). For the CDR3, the DNA is TGTGCCAGCAGCTTAAAGCGGAGGGACTCCTACGAGCAGTACTTC. It specifies CASSLKRRDSYEQYF.